These 20 T cell receptor beta chains were sequenced from one sample in a study of blood T cells in healthy people across ages. A second PCR of 7 to 11 cycles used a sample-barcoded 5' primer and a J-beta primer mix. TCRdb processed the 5' RACE reads anew with MiXCR; each CDR3 protein has one entry. The sample carries over 700,000 distinct CDR3 sequences, 50% to 65% recorded once. Source material: blood. All receptors derive from a man at least 80 years old in good health.

The chain recombines TRBV12-3 or TRBV12-4 with TRBJ2-1, with D possibly matching TRBD2 (6 bases). Between the trimmed V and J ends, which lost 5 bases and 9 bases, there was a span of 11 bases. The CDR3 consists of 12 residues. The CDR3 DNA follows: TGTGCCAGCAGTCTCGGGGGTCTTGAGCAGTTCTTC. The encoded protein is CASSLGGLEQFF.

This rearrangement joins TRBV12-3 or TRBV12-4 to TRBJ2-1; a possible D gene is TRBD2 (7 bases). The CDR3 runs 16 residues. V lost 5 bases to trimming and J lost 10 bases, with 24 bases between them. The CDR3 reads CASSHPSAGPQGEQFF. CDR3 coding DNA: TGTGCCAGCAGTCACCCCTCAGCGGGACCACAGGGCGAGCAGTTCTTC.

This chain uses TRBV18 with TRBJ2-3; TRBD1 matches 10 bases. Germline assignment: CDR1 KGHSH and CDR2 LQKENI. The CDR3 spans 16 residues. The trim removed 1 base at V and 1 base at J, leaving 2 bases unmatched. For the CDR3, the DNA is TGTGCCAGCTCACCACGGGACAGGGGAGGCACAGATACGCAGTATTTT. Its protein product is CASSPRDRGGTDTQYF.

V gene TRBV6-5 combines with J gene TRBJ2-1; 11 nucleotides align to TRBD2. Germline loops: CDR1 MNHEY, CDR2 SVGAGI. V shed 2 bases and J 8 bases; nucleotides not matched to a gene: 20. This CDR3 contains 20 residues. The CDR3 DNA reads as TGTGCCAGCAGTTACACACCGGGACACCTCGTAGCGGGAGGGTACTATGAGCAGTTCTTC. This encodes CASSYTPGHLVAGGYYEQFF.

This clonotype was recorded a few times. V is TRBV18 and J is TRBJ2-5, with D possibly being TRBD1 (6 bases). The CDR3 totals 12 residues. V shed 6 bases and J shed 12 bases, with 17 bases lying between them. CDR1 and CDR2 from the germline V gene are KGHSH and LQKENI. The CDR3 loop is CASSGTLGPEYF. The CDR3 DNA sequence: TGTGCCAGCTCCGGGACACTGGGCCCAGAGTACTTC.

About this clonotype: One end of the junction is discordant with germline, which a read error may explain. The chain couples TRBV3-1 to TRBJ2-1; no definite D call. CDR1 and CDR2 (germline): LGHDT, YNNKEL (reference sequence). The CDR3 spans 17 residues. This CDR3 is CASSQDTTRPSCNEQFF. CDR3 nucleotide sequence: TGTGCCAGCAGCCAAGATACAACCCGCCCTTCCTGCAATGAGCAGTTCTTC.

The gene calls are TRBV12-3 or TRBV12-4 and TRBJ2-7, with 8 bases that match TRBD1. The CDR3 consists of 13 residues. With 2 bases clipped from V and 5 bases from J, the junction kept 2 bases outside the gene matches. CDR3 DNA: TGTGCCAGCAGTTTACACAGGGGGAACGAGCAGTACTTC. It yields the protein CASSLHRGNEQYF.

The chain employs TRBV9 and TRBJ2-1, with 12 bases aligning to TRBD2. The trim removed 0 bases at V and 0 bases at J, leaving 4 bases unmatched. CDR3 length: 18 amino acids. Germline loops: CDR1 SGDLS, CDR2 YYNGEE. The CDR3 loop is CASSVGLAGESSYNEQFF. CDR3 DNA: TGTGCCAGCAGCGTAGGACTAGCGGGAGAGAGCTCCTACAATGAGCAGTTCTTC.

The V and J genes are TRBV20-1 and TRBJ2-7; TRBD1 is a possible D gene (6 bases). The V gene's germline CDR1 is DFQATT and CDR2 SNEGSKA (reference sequence). Trimming shortened V by 2 bases and J by 3 bases, and 14 bases separated the two germline ends. The CDR3 is 14 amino acids. DNA of the CDR3: TGCAGTGCTAGATCCCCTACAGGGTTCTACGAGCAGTACTTC. This codes for CSARSPTGFYEQYF.

The chain uses TRBV2 and TRBJ2-1, with D maybe TRBD2 (5 bases). The CDR3 has 16 amino acids. From germline, CDR1 is SNHLY and CDR2 FYNNEI. Trimming took 7 bases from V and 4 from J, leaving 20 bases between them. CDR3 in DNA: TGTGCCAGCAATAGAAATAGCGACCCGTATTACAATGAGCAGTTCTTC. It is translated as CASNRNSDPYYNEQFF.

V is TRBV12-3 or TRBV12-4 and J is TRBJ2-3, with 9 nucleotides matching TRBD1. CDR3 length equals 15 residues. Trimming took 4 bases from V and 14 from J; bases not matched to a gene: 16. CDR3 amino acids: CASSYTGTGHRYAYF. Here the CDR3 DNA reads TGTGCCAGCAGTTACACCGGGACAGGGCACAGATACGCGTATTTT.

The chain has TRBV6-5 and TRBJ1-2, with 7 bases matching TRBD1. V gave up 0 bases and J gave up 7 bases; unmatched junction bases: 5. This CDR3 contains 14 residues. In germline, CDR1 is MNHEY, CDR2 SVGAGI. CDR3 sequence (DNA): TGTGCCAGCAGTTACTCCCGGGACAGTTTTGGCTACACCTTC. This translates into CASSYSRDSFGYTF.

The chain has TRBV28 and TRBJ2-2, with D possibly matching TRBD1 (6 bases). Germline values: CDR1 MDHEN, CDR2 SYDVKM. V was cut by 6 bases and J by 5 bases, with 13 bases left in between. The CDR3 runs to 14 residues. The CDR3 DNA sequence: TGTGCCAGCAGCACGGACAGCTGGACCGGGGAGCTGTTTTTT. It codes for CASSTDSWTGELFF.

This clonotype was observed once. This chain uses TRBV25-1 with TRBJ2-3, with TRBD2 matching 7 bases. CDR3 length equals 15 residues. Germline V gene lookup returns CDR1 MGHDK and CDR2 SYGVNS. J lost 3 bases, V lost 6 bases, and 9 bases had no gene match. CDR3 sequence (DNA): TGTGCCAGCAGCCACCTGGGGGGGGGGACAGATACGCAGTATTTT. This sequence encodes CASSHLGGGTDTQYF.

This sequence joins TRBV3-1 and TRBJ2-3; possible D gene TRBD2, 6 bases. Trimming took 3 bases from V and 5 from J, leaving 12 bases between them. Germline loops: CDR1 LGHDT, CDR2 YNNKEL (reference sequence). The CDR3 covers 14 residues. CDR3 in amino acids: CASSQRAGKDTQYF. For the CDR3, the DNA is TGTGCCAGCAGCCAGAGGGCGGGGAAAGATACGCAGTATTTT.

The V gene is TRBV5-1, the J gene TRBJ2-1; TRBD1 matches at 9 bases. TRBJ2-7 explains the end of the DNA better; the J call may be wrong. The CDR3 sequence is 15 residues long. Germline values: CDR1 SGHRS, CDR2 YFSETQ. The CDR3 loop is CASSLQGASYNEQYF. CDR3 nucleotides: TGCGCCAGCAGCTTACAGGGGGCCTCCTACAATGAGCAGTACTTC.

This clonotype was found a few times. The chain is built from TRBV3-1 and TRBJ2-4, with no clear D. Germline CDR1 is LGHDT and CDR2 is YNNKEL (reference sequence). The ends were cut back, 4 bases at V and 0 bases at J, with 13 bases in the middle. The CDR3 is 16 amino acids. The CDR3 region is CASSPRRRQAKNIQYF. The CDR3 DNA sequence: TGTGCCAGCAGCCCTCGGCGGCGGCAAGCCAAAAACATTCAGTACTTC.

V and J are TRBV27 and TRBJ1-4; D is perhaps TRBD1 (5 bases). The V end was cut by 8 bases, the J end by 8 bases, with 15 bases between. Germline CDR1 reads MNHEY; CDR2 reads SMNVEV (reference sequence). This CDR3 spans 13 amino acids. The CDR3 DNA is TGTGCCAGCGGGGGTAATGGAAGAGAAAAACTGTTTTTT. Its protein product is CASGGNGREKLFF.

The gene calls are TRBV4-2 and TRBJ2-7; 9 positions agree with TRBD1. The ends lost 5 bases at V and 2 bases at J; junction bases unmatched: 10. The V gene's germline CDR1 is LGHNA and CDR2 YNFKEQ. The CDR3 loop spans 16 amino acids. In nucleotides, the CDR3 is TGTGCCAGCAGCTACGAAGGGACAGGGCTAACCTACGAGCAGTACTTC. Its protein is CASSYEGTGLTYEQYF.

V is TRBV12-5 and J is TRBJ1-2; 8 nucleotides agree with TRBD1. J lost 2 bases, V lost 2 bases, and 4 bases had no gene match. The CDR3 consists of 15 residues. Germline CDR1 is LGHNT and CDR2 is FRNRAP. In DNA, the CDR3 is TGTGCTAGTGGTTTGAGGACAGGGAAGAACTATGGCTACACCTTC. Translated: CASGLRTGKNYGYTF. The full variable domain, completed using reference TRBV12-5 and TRBJ1-2, is DARVTQTPRHKVTEMGQEVTMRCQPILGHNTVFWYRQTMMQGLELLAYFRNRAPLDDSGMPKDRFSAEMPDATLATLKIQPSEPRDSAVYFCASGLRTGKNYGYTFGSGTRLTVV.